Presented here are 8 T cell receptor beta chains from one specimen sequenced in a study of shared clonotypes between healthy human individuals. Only in-frame clones appear in the TCRdb table, and some are missing; sequencing was by immunoSEQ multiplex PCR. The table includes about 690,000 clones, less than 95% detected once. The source material was memory CD8+ T cells from PBMCs. Subset given: CD45RO+ cells pooled with CCR7-negative TemRA cells. Receptor source: a man aged 18 to 35 in good health. Some clones in this sample may be carry-over from other donors' samples.

This rearrangement joins TRBV28 to TRBJ2-2; no clear D gene. In germline, CDR1 is MDHEN, CDR2 SYDVKM. The length of the CDR3 is 15 residues. V was shortened by 4 bases and J by 3 bases, with 12 bases between the two germline ends. This CDR3 is CASSWGSADTGELFF. CDR3 sequence (DNA): TGTGCCAGCAGTTGGGGAAGTGCCGACACCGGGGAGCTGTTTTTT. Based on the CDR3 plus reference TRBV28 and TRBJ2-2, the full variable domain is DVKVTQSSRYLVKRTGEKVFLECVQDMDHENMFWYRQDPGLGLRLIYFSYDVKMKEKGDIPEGYSVSREKKERFSLILESASTNQTSMYLCASSWGSADTGELFFGEGSRLTVL.

The gene calls are TRBV9 and TRBJ2-1; D possibly corresponds to TRBD1 (5 bases). The CDR3 sequence is 15 residues long. Trimming stripped 3 bases from V and 2 bases from J, with 12 bases between. Per the germline V gene, CDR1 is SGDLS and CDR2 is YYNGEE. CDR3 nucleotides: TGTGCCAGCAGCGCGGACCCAGGGCCCTACAATGAGCAGTTCTTC. Residues: CASSADPGPYNEQFF.

The J gene is TRBJ2-7, the V gene TRBV7-8, with D possibly being TRBD2 (5 bases). V was clipped by 0 bases and J by 1 base, with 7 bases between them. CDR1 is SGHVS, CDR2 FQNEAQ, per germline. The CDR3 contains 14 residues. The CDR3 spells CASSLAGESYEQYF. CDR3 DNA sequence: TGTGCCAGCAGCTTAGCCGGGGAGTCCTACGAGCAGTACTTC.

CDR3 amino acids: CASSRTYYNEQFF. CDR3 bases: TGTGCCAGCAGCCGAACTTACTACAATGAGCAGTTCTTC. The rearrangement joins TRBV13 to TRBJ2-1; D gene uncertain. This CDR3 contains 13 residues. The germline V gene encodes CDR1 PRHDT and CDR2 FYEKMQ (reference sequence). Trimming shortened V by 5 bases and J by 3 bases, and 8 bases separated the two germline ends.

This sequence joins TRBV27 and TRBJ2-1; either TRBD1 or TRBD2 may supply D (6 bases each). CDR1 and CDR2 from the germline V gene are MNHEY and SMNVEV (reference sequence). V dropped 1 base and J dropped 4 bases, with 14 bases sitting between them. The CDR3 runs 16 residues. The CDR3 coding sequence is TGTGCCAGCAGTTTATTTAGGGGGGCCCCGTACAATGAGCAGTTCTTC. It translates to CASSLFRGAPYNEQFF.

The CDR3 sequence: CASSTTQITTGNEQFF. DNA for the CDR3: TGTGCCAGCAGCACAACCCAAATCACAACAGGGAATGAGCAGTTCTTC. V usage is TRBV28 and J usage is TRBJ2-1; possible D gene TRBD1, 6 bases. Germline-derived CDR1 and CDR2 are MDHEN and SYDVKM. The CDR3 extends over 16 amino acids. Deletions cut 6 bases from V and 7 bases from J, with 22 bases between.

This clone occurred once. The chain carries TRBV5-1 and TRBJ1-5; tentative D call: TRBD1 (5 bases). V was trimmed by 9 bases and J by 0 bases, leaving 19 bases between them. This CDR3 is built from 16 residues. The V gene's germline CDR1 is SGHRS and CDR2 YFSETQ. DNA for the CDR3: TGCGCCAAGATTACCGGGGGAGAGTATAGCAATCAGCCCCAGCATTTT. As protein: CAKITGGEYSNQPQHF. The variable domain in full, with the rest retrieved from reference TRBV5-1 and TRBJ1-5, is KAGVTQTPRYLIKTRGQQVTLSCSPISGHRSVSWYQQTPGQGLQFLFEYFSETQRNKGNFPGRFSGRQFSNSRSEMNVSTLELGDSALYLCAKITGGEYSNQPQHFGDGTRLSIL.

The gene calls are TRBV28 and TRBJ2-7, with D hard to call. This CDR3 comprises 15 residues. Germline V gives CDR1 MDHEN, CDR2 SYDVKM. V was shortened by 7 bases and J by 6 bases, with 22 bases between the two germline ends. The CDR3 sequence is CASNPWAASEGEQYF. For the CDR3, the DNA is TGTGCCAGCAATCCTTGGGCCGCGTCGGAAGGCGAGCAGTACTTC.